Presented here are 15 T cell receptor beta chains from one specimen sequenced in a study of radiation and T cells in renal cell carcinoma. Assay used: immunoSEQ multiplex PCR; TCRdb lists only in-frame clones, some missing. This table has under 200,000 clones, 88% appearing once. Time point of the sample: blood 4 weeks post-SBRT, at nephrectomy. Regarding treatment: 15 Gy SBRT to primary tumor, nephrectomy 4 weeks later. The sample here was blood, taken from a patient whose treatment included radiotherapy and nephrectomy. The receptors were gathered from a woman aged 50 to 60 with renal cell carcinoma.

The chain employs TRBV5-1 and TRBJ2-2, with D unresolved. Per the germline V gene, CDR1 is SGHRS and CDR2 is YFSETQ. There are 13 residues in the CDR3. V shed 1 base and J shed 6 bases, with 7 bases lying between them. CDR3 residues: CASSLFGSGELFF. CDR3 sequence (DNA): TGCGCCAGCAGCTTGTTCGGGTCCGGGGAGCTGTTTTTT. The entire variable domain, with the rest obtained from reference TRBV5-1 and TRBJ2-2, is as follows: KAGVTQTPRYLIKTRGQQVTLSCSPISGHRSVSWYQQTPGQGLQFLFEYFSETQRNKGNFPGRFSGRQFSNSRSEMNVSTLELGDSALYLCASSLFGSGELFFGEGSRLTVL.

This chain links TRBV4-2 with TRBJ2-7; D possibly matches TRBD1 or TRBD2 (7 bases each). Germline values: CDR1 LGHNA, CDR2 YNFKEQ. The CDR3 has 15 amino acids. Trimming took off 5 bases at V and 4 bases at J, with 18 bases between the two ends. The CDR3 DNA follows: TGTGCCAGCAGCAACCCAGGGGGGGGGAGGTACGAGCAGTACTTC. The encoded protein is CASSNPGGGRYEQYF.

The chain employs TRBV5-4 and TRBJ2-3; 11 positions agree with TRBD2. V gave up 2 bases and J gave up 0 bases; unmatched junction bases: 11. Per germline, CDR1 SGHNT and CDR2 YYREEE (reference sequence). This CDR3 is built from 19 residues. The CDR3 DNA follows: TGTGCCAGCAGCTTCCGTAGCGGGGGGGCCGGAACTAGCACAGATACGCAGTATTTT. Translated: CASSFRSGGAGTSTDTQYF.

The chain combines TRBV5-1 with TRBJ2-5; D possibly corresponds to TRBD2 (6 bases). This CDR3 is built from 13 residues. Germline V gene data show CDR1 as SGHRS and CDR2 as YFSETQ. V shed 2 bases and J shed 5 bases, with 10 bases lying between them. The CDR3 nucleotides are TGCGCCAGCAGCTTAGGAGGGGAGGAGACCCAGTACTTC. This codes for CASSLGGEETQYF.

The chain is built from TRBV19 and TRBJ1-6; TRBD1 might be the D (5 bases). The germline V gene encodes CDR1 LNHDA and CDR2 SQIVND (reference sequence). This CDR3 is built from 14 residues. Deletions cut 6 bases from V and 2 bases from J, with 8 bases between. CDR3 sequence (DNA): TGTGCCAGTAGGGCGGGGCCCTATAATTCACCCCTCCACTTT. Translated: CASRAGPYNSPLHF.

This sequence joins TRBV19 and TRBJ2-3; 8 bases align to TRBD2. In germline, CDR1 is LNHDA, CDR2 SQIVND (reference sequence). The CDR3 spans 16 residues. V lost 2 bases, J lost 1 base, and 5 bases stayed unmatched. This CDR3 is CASSINVLAGTDTQYF. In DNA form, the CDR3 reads TGTGCCAGTAGTATAAACGTACTAGCGGGCACAGATACGCAGTATTTT.

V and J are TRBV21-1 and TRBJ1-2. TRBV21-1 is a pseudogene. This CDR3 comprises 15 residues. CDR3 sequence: CASTLGARDYYGYTF. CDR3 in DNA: TGTGCCAGCACCCTCGGGGCCAGGGACTACTATGGCTACACCTTC.

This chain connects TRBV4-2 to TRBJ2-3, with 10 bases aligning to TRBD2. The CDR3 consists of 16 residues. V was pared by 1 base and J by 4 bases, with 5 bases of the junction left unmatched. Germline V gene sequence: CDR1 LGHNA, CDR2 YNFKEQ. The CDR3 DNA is TGTGCCAGCAGCCAAGTCGGACTAGCGGTTGCAGATACGCAGTATTTT. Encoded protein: CASSQVGLAVADTQYF.

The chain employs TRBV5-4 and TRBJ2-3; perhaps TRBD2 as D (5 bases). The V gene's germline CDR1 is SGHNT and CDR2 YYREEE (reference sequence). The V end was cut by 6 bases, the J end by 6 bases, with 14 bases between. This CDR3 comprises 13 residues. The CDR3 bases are TGTGCCAGCAAGTCGTGGACTGAGGATACGCAGTATTTT. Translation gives CASKSWTEDTQYF.

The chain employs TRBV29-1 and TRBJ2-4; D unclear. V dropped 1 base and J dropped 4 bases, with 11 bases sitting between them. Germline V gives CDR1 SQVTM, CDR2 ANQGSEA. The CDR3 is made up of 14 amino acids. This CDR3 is CSVEVAERKNIQYF. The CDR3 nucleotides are TGCAGCGTTGAAGTTGCGGAAAGGAAAAACATTCAGTACTTC.

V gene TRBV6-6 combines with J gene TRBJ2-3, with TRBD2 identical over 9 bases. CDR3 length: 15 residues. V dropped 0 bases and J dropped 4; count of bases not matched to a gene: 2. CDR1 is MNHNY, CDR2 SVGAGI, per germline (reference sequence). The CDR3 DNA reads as TGTGCCAGCAGTTACTCCGCGGGGGGGCCAGATACGCAGTATTTT. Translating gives CASSYSAGGPDTQYF.

CDR3 bases: TGTGCCAGCAGCCAAGAACGGCGCCGCACGAACACTGAAGCTTTCTTT. Translated, it gives CASSQERRRTNTEAFF. V usage is TRBV4-2 and J usage is TRBJ1-1; no firm D call. The CDR3 is made up of 16 amino acids. Germline CDR1 LGHNA, CDR2 YNFKEQ. V shed 0 bases and J shed 1 base, with 12 bases lying between them.

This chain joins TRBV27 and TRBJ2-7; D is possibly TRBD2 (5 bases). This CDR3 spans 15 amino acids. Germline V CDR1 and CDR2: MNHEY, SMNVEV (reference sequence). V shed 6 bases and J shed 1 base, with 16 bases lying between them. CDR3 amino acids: CASRMDFRTSYEQYF. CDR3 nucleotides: TGTGCCAGCAGGATGGACTTTAGAACTTCCTACGAGCAGTACTTC.

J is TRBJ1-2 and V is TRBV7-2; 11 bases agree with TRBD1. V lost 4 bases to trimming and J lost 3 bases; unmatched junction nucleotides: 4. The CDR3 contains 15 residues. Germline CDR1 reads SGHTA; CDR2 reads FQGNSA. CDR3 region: CASSSRDRGDYGYTF. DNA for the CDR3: TGTGCCAGCAGCTCCCGGGACAGGGGGGACTATGGCTACACCTTC.

CDR3: CASSQGTGGYGYTF. The CDR3 bases are TGTGCCAGCAGCCAGGGGACAGGTGGTTATGGCTACACCTTC. The chain uses TRBV7-9 and TRBJ1-2; 8 bases align to TRBD1. The CDR3 is 14 amino acids. V lost 5 bases and J lost 5; bases outside the gene matches: 7. Per germline, CDR1 SEHNR and CDR2 FQNEAQ (reference sequence). The whole variable domain, filled in from reference TRBV7-9 and TRBJ1-2, reads DTGVSQNPRHKITKRGQNVTFRCDPISEHNRLYWYRQTLGQGPEFLTYFQNEAQLEKSRLLSDRFSAERPKGSFSTLEIQRTEQGDSAMYLCASSQGTGGYGYTFGSGTRLTVV.